These T cell receptor beta chains were read from a single sample in a study of tumor and adjacent non-tumor tissue in lung cancer. TCRdb independently ran MiXCR on the multiplex PCR reads; one entry per CDR3 protein. The repertoire holds 76,000 or so distinct CDR3 sequences, with about two thirds as singletons. The sequenced material came from lung tumor tissue. The receptors derive from a woman in her sixties or seventies with non-small cell lung cancer. Both conserved end residues are part of each CDR3. A D gene is named only where the DNA matches it firmly. Some rows have no size entry. The others give once, few or many, or a class for an expanded clone.

CDR3 length: 14
J gene: TRBJ2-1
clone size: once
V gene: TRBV11-1
D gene: TRBD1
CDR3 DNA: TGTGCCAGCAGCGGAAACAGGGGGCCTTATGGGCAGTTCTTC
CDR3 protein: CASSGNRGPYGQFF

CDR3 length: 17
J gene: TRBJ1-6
clone size: many
V gene: TRBV21-1
D gene: NA
CDR3 DNA: TGTGCCAGCAGCACTTCTTCGTTTAGCTCCTATAATTCACCCCTCCACTTT
CDR3 protein: CASSTSSFSSYNSPLHF

CDR3 length: 15
J gene: TRBJ1-5
clone size: NA
V gene: TRBV28
D gene: TRBD1
CDR3 DNA: TGTGCCAGCAGCCCGCAGGGGGATAGCAATCAGCCCCAGCATTTT
CDR3 protein: CASSPQGDSNQPQHF

CDR3 length: 15
J gene: TRBJ1-2
clone size: many
V gene: TRBV6-6
D gene: TRBD1
CDR3 DNA: TGTGCCAGCACCTATTCGGACAGGATGAACTATGGCTACACCTTC
CDR3 protein: CASTYSDRMNYGYTF

CDR3 length: 15
J gene: TRBJ2-1
clone size: medium-sized
V gene: TRBV12-3/TRBV12-4
D gene: TRBD2
CDR3 DNA: TGTGCCAGCAGTCGACTAGCGGGAGGCGTCAATGAGCAGTTCTTC
CDR3 protein: CASSRLAGGVNEQFF

CDR3 length: 16
J gene: TRBJ2-6
clone size: NA
V gene: TRBV7-9
D gene: NA
CDR3 DNA: TGTACCAGCAGCTCCATCCAGAGTCCTGGGGCCAACGTCCTGACTTTC
CDR3 protein: CTSSSIQSPGANVLTF

CDR3 length: 17
J gene: TRBJ2-3
clone size: NA
V gene: TRBV11-3
D gene: NA
CDR3 DNA: TGTGCCAGCAGTCCCGAACTAGTGGGAACCGGCAAAGATACGCAGTATTTT
CDR3 protein: CASSPELVGTGKDTQYF

CDR3 length: 15
J gene: TRBJ2-5
clone size: NA
V gene: TRBV5-1
D gene: NA
CDR3 DNA: TGCTCCAGCAGCTTGGCTCCTTTAAACCAAGAGACCCAGTACTTC
CDR3 protein: CSSSLAPLNQETQYF

CDR3 length: 17
J gene: TRBJ2-1
clone size: NA
V gene: TRBV7-8
D gene: NA
CDR3 DNA: TGTGCCAGCAGCTTAAGGGGTGTGGGACTCTCCTACAATGAGCAGTTCTTT
CDR3 protein: CASSLRGVGLSYNEQFF

CDR3 length: 15
J gene: TRBJ1-5
clone size: NA
V gene: TRBV12-3/TRBV12-4
D gene: NA
CDR3 DNA: TGTGCCAGCAGTTTAACTGGGGGGTGTAATCAGCCCCAGCATTTT
CDR3 protein: CASSLTGGCNQPQHF

CDR3 length: 14
J gene: TRBJ1-3
clone size: few
V gene: TRBV5-1
D gene: TRBD1
CDR3 DNA: TGCGCCAGCAGCGGCGGGGACAGTAGAAACACCATATATTTT
CDR3 protein: CASSGGDSRNTIYF

CDR3 length: 14
J gene: TRBJ2-2
clone size: once
V gene: TRBV29-1
D gene: NA
CDR3 DNA: TGCAGCGGCCTGGATGTAACGAACATTGGGGAGCTGTTTTTT
CDR3 protein: CSGLDVTNIGELFF

CDR3 length: 15
J gene: TRBJ2-3
clone size: NA
V gene: TRBV6-5
D gene: NA
CDR3 DNA: TGTACCGGCAGCTACTCGTTTATGAACACGGATACGCAGTATTTT
CDR3 protein: CTGSYSFMNTDTQYF

CDR3 length: 15
J gene: TRBJ1-5
clone size: NA
V gene: TRBV6-1
D gene: TRBD1
CDR3 DNA: TGTGCCAGCTGTGACTTTCACAGGGGCCCAGGGCCCCAGCATTTC
CDR3 protein: CASCDFHRGPGPQHF

CDR3 length: 13
J gene: TRBJ2-1
clone size: NA
V gene: TRBV20-1
D gene: NA
CDR3 DNA: TGCAGCCTAGATGCCAGCTCCTACAATGAGCAGTTCTTC
CDR3 protein: CSLDASSYNEQFF

CDR3 length: 15
J gene: TRBJ2-1
clone size: NA
V gene: TRBV11-2
D gene: TRBD2
CDR3 DNA: TGTGTCAGCAGCCCCGAAAGCGGGAGGAATAATGAGCAGTTCTTC
CDR3 protein: CVSSPESGRNNEQFF

CDR3 length: 13
J gene: TRBJ2-1
clone size: few
V gene: TRBV29-1
D gene: TRBD2
CDR3 DNA: TGCAGCGTTGAGGCGGGGGGCCACAGTGAGCAGTTCTTC
CDR3 protein: CSVEAGGHSEQFF

CDR3 length: 15
J gene: TRBJ2-7
clone size: NA
V gene: TRBV20-1
D gene: NA
CDR3 DNA: TGCAGTGCTAGAGATGATAGCATGACCCCCTACGAGCAGTACTTC
CDR3 protein: CSARDDSMTPYEQYF

CDR3 length: 14
J gene: TRBJ1-1
clone size: once
V gene: TRBV12-3/TRBV12-4
D gene: NA
CDR3 DNA: TGTGCCATCAGTCCCGATGACAGGCCCACTGAAGCTTTCTTT
CDR3 protein: CAISPDDRPTEAFF

CDR3 length: 17
J gene: TRBJ2-1
clone size: NA
V gene: TRBV7-9
D gene: TRBD2
CDR3 DNA: TGTGTCAGCATCAATCTAGCGGGAGGGCCCCTCTACAATGAGCAATTCTTC
CDR3 protein: CVSINLAGGPLYNEQFF

CDR3 length: 15
J gene: TRBJ1-2
clone size: NA
V gene: TRBV5-4
D gene: TRBD1
CDR3 DNA: TGTGCCAGCCAAGGACAGGCGAAGGACCCCTACGGCTACACCTTC
CDR3 protein: CASQGQAKDPYGYTF

CDR3 length: 11
J gene: TRBJ2-1
clone size: NA
V gene: TRBV12-3/TRBV12-4
D gene: TRBD2
CDR3 DNA: TGTGCCAGCAGCTCCGGGGGGAGTGCGTTCTTC
CDR3 protein: CASSSGGSAFF

CDR3 length: 10
J gene: TRBJ1-1
clone size: NA
V gene: TRBV28
D gene: NA
CDR3 DNA: TGTGCCAGTTATGATGCTGAAGCTTTCTTT
CDR3 protein: CASYDAEAFF

CDR3 length: 15
J gene: TRBJ2-2
clone size: NA
V gene: TRBV12-3/TRBV12-4
D gene: NA
CDR3 DNA: TGTGCCAGCAGTTTAATGCGGACGACTGCCGGGGAGCTGTTTTTT
CDR3 protein: CASSLMRTTAGELFF

CDR3 length: 14
J gene: TRBJ1-5
clone size: once
V gene: TRBV4-1
D gene: NA
CDR3 DNA: TGCGCCAGCTGCCATGTCGGGGCGTCGAAGCCCCAGCATTTC
CDR3 protein: CASCHVGASKPQHF

CDR3 length: 15
J gene: TRBJ1-1
clone size: NA
V gene: TRBV5-4
D gene: NA
CDR3 DNA: TGTGCCAGCGGCTCAGAACCGACCCGGGGCACAGAAGCTTTCTTT
CDR3 protein: CASGSEPTRGTEAFF

CDR3 length: 12
J gene: TRBJ1-6
clone size: once
V gene: TRBV20-1
D gene: NA
CDR3 DNA: TGCAGTGCCGGTCGGGGGGATTCACCCCTCTACTTT
CDR3 protein: CSAGRGDSPLYF

CDR3 length: 15
J gene: TRBJ2-2
clone size: many
V gene: TRBV7-8
D gene: NA
CDR3 DNA: TGTGCCAGCAGCTTAGCCGGGAGGAACACCGGGGAGCTGTTTTTT
CDR3 protein: CASSLAGRNTGELFF

CDR3 length: 14
J gene: TRBJ2-1
clone size: NA
V gene: TRBV29-1
D gene: NA
CDR3 DNA: TGCAGCCTCTCGGGACCTACGATCTACAGTGAGCAGTTCTTC
CDR3 protein: CSLSGPTIYSEQFF

CDR3 length: 15
J gene: TRBJ1-4
clone size: NA
V gene: TRBV6-1
D gene: NA
CDR3 DNA: TGTGCCAGGAGGGACGGATCAGCAACTAACGAAAAACCGTTTTTT
CDR3 protein: CARRDGSATNEKPFF

CDR3 length: 22
J gene: TRBJ2-7
clone size: NA
V gene: TRBV4-3
D gene: NA
CDR3 DNA: TGCGCCACCAGCCAAGTTTTCATCAGATTACTAGTGGGATTACCGAGCTCCTACGAGCAGTACTTC
CDR3 protein: CATSQVFIRLLVGLPSSYEQYF

CDR3 length: 14
J gene: TRBJ2-1
clone size: NA
V gene: TRBV29-1
D gene: TRBD2
CDR3 DNA: TGTAGCTGGCTAGCGGGAGGGCGTCACAATGAGCAGTTCTTC
CDR3 protein: CSWLAGGRHNEQFF

CDR3 length: 12
J gene: TRBJ1-4
clone size: medium-sized
V gene: TRBV29-1
D gene: NA
CDR3 DNA: TGCAGCTCCCGCGCGGAGGGGGGAAAACTGTTTTTT
CDR3 protein: CSSRAEGGKLFF

CDR3 length: 19
J gene: TRBJ2-7
clone size: NA
V gene: TRBV6-5
D gene: NA
CDR3 DNA: TGTGCCAGTAGTTACTCGTTGGTCGATCGGGACACTAGCTCCTACAAGCAGTACTTC
CDR3 protein: CASSYSLVDRDTSSYKQYF

CDR3 length: 16
J gene: TRBJ2-1
clone size: NA
V gene: TRBV5-4
D gene: NA
CDR3 DNA: TGTGCCAGCAGCCCCGCCTTTCAGCATGTGTACAATGAGCAGTTCTTC
CDR3 protein: CASSPAFQHVYNEQFF

CDR3 length: 13
J gene: TRBJ2-7
clone size: many
V gene: TRBV5-1
D gene: NA
CDR3 DNA: TGCGCCAGCGCCGGGGACGGAGCCTACGAGCAGTACTTC
CDR3 protein: CASAGDGAYEQYF

CDR3 length: 15
J gene: TRBJ1-6
clone size: once
V gene: TRBV10-3
D gene: NA
CDR3 DNA: TGTGCCACCGGACGACATGGGGACAATAATTTACCCCTCCACTTT
CDR3 protein: CATGRHGDNNLPLHF

CDR3 length: 16
J gene: TRBJ2-2
clone size: many
V gene: TRBV7-9
D gene: TRBD1
CDR3 DNA: TGTGCCAGCAGCCGACCCGGACAGGGAGGCACCGGGGAGCTGTTTTTT
CDR3 protein: CASSRPGQGGTGELFF

CDR3 length: 14
J gene: TRBJ1-5
clone size: many
V gene: TRBV30
D gene: NA
CDR3 DNA: TGTGCCTGGAGTGAGTTTCGACTCGATCAGCCCCAGCATTTT
CDR3 protein: CAWSEFRLDQPQHF

CDR3 length: 16
J gene: TRBJ2-2
clone size: NA
V gene: TRBV6-5
D gene: TRBD2
CDR3 DNA: TGTGCCAGCGGTTTAGCGGGAGGGCCGAACACCAGGGATCTGTTTTTT
CDR3 protein: CASGLAGGPNTRDLFF

CDR3 length: 14
J gene: TRBJ2-7
clone size: NA
V gene: TRBV29-1
D gene: NA
CDR3 DNA: TGCAGCGTTGAGAACCGGTACGGACCCTACGAGCAGTGTTTC
CDR3 protein: CSVENRYGPYEQCF

CDR3 length: 13
J gene: TRBJ1-1
clone size: NA
V gene: TRBV29-1
D gene: TRBD1
CDR3 DNA: TGCAGTGGACAGGGACAGACGAACACTGAAGCTTTCTTC
CDR3 protein: CSGQGQTNTEAFF

CDR3 length: 14
J gene: TRBJ1-1
clone size: NA
V gene: TRBV20-1
D gene: NA
CDR3 DNA: TGCAGTACTAGCCGTGACAGCATAACCACTAAAGCTTTCTTT
CDR3 protein: CSTSRDSITTKAFF

CDR3 length: 16
J gene: TRBJ1-1
clone size: NA
V gene: TRBV6-2/TRBV6-3
D gene: NA
CDR3 DNA: TGTTCCAGCAGCCTCGGGGGGTCCAGGATTTACACTGAAGCTTTCTTT
CDR3 protein: CSSSLGGSRIYTEAFF

CDR3 length: 14
J gene: TRBJ1-4
clone size: NA
V gene: TRBV4-1
D gene: NA
CDR3 DNA: TGCACCAGCAGTCTAAGATCGAAGTCGGGTAAACTGTTTTTT
CDR3 protein: CTSSLRSKSGKLFF

CDR3 length: 12
J gene: TRBJ2-7
clone size: once
V gene: TRBV29-1
D gene: TRBD2
CDR3 DNA: TGCACCGGGACTAGCGCAGCATACGAGCAGTACTTC
CDR3 protein: CTGTSAAYEQYF

CDR3 length: 14
J gene: TRBJ2-2
clone size: many
V gene: TRBV5-1
D gene: NA
CDR3 DNA: TGCGCCAGCAGCGCACTAGAGAACACCGGGGAGCTGTTTTTT
CDR3 protein: CASSALENTGELFF

CDR3 length: 13
J gene: TRBJ1-4
clone size: NA
V gene: TRBV29-1
D gene: TRBD1
CDR3 DNA: TGCGGCGTCCCCGGGACAGGGGGTGTAAAACTGTTTTTT
CDR3 protein: CGVPGTGGVKLFF

CDR3 length: 14
J gene: TRBJ2-5
clone size: NA
V gene: TRBV4-2
D gene: NA
CDR3 DNA: TGTGCCAGCAGCCAAGATGGTGGCTATGAGACCCAGTACTTC
CDR3 protein: CASSQDGGYETQYF

CDR3 length: 14
J gene: TRBJ2-5
clone size: NA
V gene: TRBV5-5
D gene: NA
CDR3 DNA: TGTGTCAGCAGCTTCAAGGGCAGGCAAGAGATCCAGTACTTC
CDR3 protein: CVSSFKGRQEIQYF

CDR3 length: 13
J gene: TRBJ2-5
clone size: once
V gene: TRBV19
D gene: TRBD2
CDR3 DNA: TGTGCCGGTTCCACTAGCGGCCAAGAGACCCAGTACTTC
CDR3 protein: CAGSTSGQETQYF

CDR3 length: 17
J gene: TRBJ1-1
clone size: once
V gene: TRBV28
D gene: NA
CDR3 DNA: TGTGCCAGCAGCCCTCTAAAGGGGACCTGGATGAACAATGAAGCTTTCTTT
CDR3 protein: CASSPLKGTWMNNEAFF

CDR3 length: 15
J gene: TRBJ2-1
clone size: NA
V gene: TRBV4-1
D gene: TRBD1
CDR3 DNA: TGCGCCAGCAACCAGGGCCGGAAAGGGGGCGATGGGCAGTTCTTC
CDR3 protein: CASNQGRKGGDGQFF

CDR3 length: 15
J gene: TRBJ2-7
clone size: once
V gene: TRBV4-2
D gene: NA
CDR3 DNA: TGTGCCGGCAGCCAAGATAACAACCCGTGGGGCGAGCAGTACTTC
CDR3 protein: CAGSQDNNPWGEQYF

CDR3 length: 16
J gene: TRBJ2-1
clone size: NA
V gene: TRBV28
D gene: NA
CDR3 DNA: TGTGCCAGCAGTTCCCGCAGAGGGTGGGGTTACAATGAGCAGTTCTTC
CDR3 protein: CASSSRRGWGYNEQFF

CDR3 length: 14
J gene: TRBJ2-5
clone size: NA
V gene: TRBV11-1
D gene: NA
CDR3 DNA: TGTGGCAGCAGCTTGCACATGTTGCAAGAGACCCAGTACTTC
CDR3 protein: CGSSLHMLQETQYF

CDR3 length: 14
J gene: TRBJ2-7
clone size: NA
V gene: TRBV5-1
D gene: NA
CDR3 DNA: TGCGCCGGCAGCTTGGGCAGGCCAGGGTACGAGCAGTACTTC
CDR3 protein: CAGSLGRPGYEQYF